Listed below are T cell receptor beta chains from one sample, sequenced in a study of molecular identifiers for immune sequencing clone quantification. MiXCR, run by TCRdb on the PCR reads, gives a single entry per CDR3 protein. The table records 400,000 to 600,000 distinct CDR3 sequences, around 23% of them present only once. Sequencing was done on a sample of naive CD8+ T cells from blood, with Jurkat cell RNA spiked in. These receptors all stem from a human donor in good health. Some libraries in this study had Jurkat cell RNA spiked in. The CDR3 runs from the conserved cysteine through the conserved F or W. Fields, in order: D gene, clone size, V gene, J gene, CDR3 protein, CDR3 DNA. D genes are given only for firm matches. Clone size is not always given. Where it is, it says once, few, many or a class for expanded clones.

d_call: NA; clone_size: NA; v_call: TRBV7-9; j_call: TRBJ2-5; cdr3_aa: CASSLGHQETRYF; cdr3_nt: TGTGCCAGCAGCTTAGGCCACCAAGAGACCCGGTACTTC
d_call: TRBD1; clone_size: NA; v_call: TRBV5-1; j_call: TRBJ2-7; cdr3_aa: CASSFRQGPAYEQYF; cdr3_nt: TGCGCCAGCAGCTTTAGACAGGGCCCAGCCTACGAGCAGTACTTC
d_call: TRBD1; clone_size: NA; v_call: TRBV20-1; j_call: TRBJ2-7; cdr3_aa: CSARGTGEYEQYF; cdr3_nt: TGCAGTGCTAGGGGGACAGGCGAATACGAGCAGTACTTC
d_call: NA; clone_size: many; v_call: TRBV5-1; j_call: TRBJ2-7; cdr3_aa: CASSPGDTGYEQYF; cdr3_nt: TGCGCCAGCAGCCCAGGAGATACAGGGTACGAGCAGTACTTC
d_call: NA; clone_size: NA; v_call: TRBV14; j_call: TRBJ1-6; cdr3_aa: CASSPSGSYNSPLHF; cdr3_nt: TGTGCCAGCAGCCCTTCGGGCTCCTATAATTCACCCCTCCACTTT
d_call: TRBD1; clone_size: few; v_call: TRBV20-1; j_call: TRBJ2-1; cdr3_aa: CSARTLRGQGMDEQFF; cdr3_nt: TGCAGTGCTAGGACCCTGAGGGGACAGGGGATGGATGAGCAGTTCTTC
d_call: NA; clone_size: many; v_call: TRBV6-5; j_call: TRBJ1-1; cdr3_aa: CASTNGGTEAFF; cdr3_nt: TGTGCCAGCACCAACGGGGGTACTGAAGCTTTCTTT
d_call: NA; clone_size: many; v_call: TRBV12-3/TRBV12-4; j_call: TRBJ1-2; cdr3_aa: CASSPLLELYGYTF; cdr3_nt: TGTGCCAGCAGTCCCCTCCTCGAGCTATATGGCTACACCTTC
d_call: TRBD2; clone_size: few; v_call: TRBV29-1; j_call: TRBJ2-4; cdr3_aa: CSVDSGADKNIQYF; cdr3_nt: TGCAGCGTTGACAGCGGGGCGGACAAAAACATTCAGTACTTC
d_call: NA; clone_size: many; v_call: TRBV20-1; j_call: TRBJ1-4; cdr3_aa: CSAREERTVWGEKLFF; cdr3_nt: TGCAGTGCTAGAGAGGAAAGAACAGTATGGGGTGAAAAACTGTTTTTT
d_call: TRBD2; clone_size: many; v_call: TRBV5-1; j_call: TRBJ2-1; cdr3_aa: CASSFGLGKLKDEQFF; cdr3_nt: TGCGCCAGCAGCTTTGGACTAGGAAAACTTAAGGATGAGCAGTTCTTC
d_call: TRBD2; clone_size: NA; v_call: TRBV2; j_call: TRBJ2-3; cdr3_aa: CASSGLAGGPHPTDTQYF; cdr3_nt: TGTGCCAGCAGTGGGCTAGCGGGAGGGCCGCATCCCACTGATACGCAGTATTTT
d_call: NA; clone_size: many; v_call: TRBV29-1; j_call: TRBJ2-3; cdr3_aa: CSVPGGTFRDTQYF; cdr3_nt: TGCAGCGTCCCCGGTGGGACATTCAGAGATACGCAGTATTTT
d_call: NA; clone_size: many; v_call: TRBV19; j_call: TRBJ2-7; cdr3_aa: CASSMGYEQYF; cdr3_nt: TGTGCCAGTAGTATGGGGTACGAGCAGTACTTC
d_call: TRBD1; clone_size: NA; v_call: TRBV19; j_call: TRBJ1-5; cdr3_aa: CASGKGQGVNQPQHF; cdr3_nt: TGTGCCAGTGGTAAGGGACAGGGAGTCAATCAGCCCCAGCATTTT
d_call: TRBD1; clone_size: NA; v_call: TRBV6-1; j_call: TRBJ2-4; cdr3_aa: CASSEGDRRKNIQYF; cdr3_nt: TGTGCCAGCAGTGAAGGGGACAGACGCAAAAACATTCAGTACTTC
d_call: TRBD2; clone_size: NA; v_call: TRBV30; j_call: TRBJ2-7; cdr3_aa: CAWGAGVSYEQYF; cdr3_nt: TGTGCCTGGGGAGCGGGAGTGAGTTACGAGCAGTACTTC
d_call: TRBD1; clone_size: few; v_call: TRBV20-1; j_call: TRBJ2-5; cdr3_aa: CSARDEGGTGVEETQYF; cdr3_nt: TGCAGTGCTAGAGATGAAGGAGGGACAGGGGTTGAAGAGACCCAGTACTTC
d_call: NA; clone_size: few; v_call: TRBV4-3; j_call: TRBJ2-1; cdr3_aa: CASSQEGGYEQFF; cdr3_nt: TGCGCCAGCAGCCAAGAAGGCGGCTATGAGCAGTTCTTC
d_call: NA; clone_size: NA; v_call: TRBV27; j_call: TRBJ1-5; cdr3_aa: CASSLSENQPQHF; cdr3_nt: TGTGCCAGCAGTTTGTCGGAAAATCAGCCCCAGCATTTT
d_call: NA; clone_size: NA; v_call: TRBV7-9; j_call: TRBJ2-2; cdr3_aa: CASSPRTQLGELFF; cdr3_nt: TGTGCCAGCAGTCCCAGGACCCAACTCGGGGAGCTGTTTTTT
d_call: NA; clone_size: once; v_call: TRBV4-1; j_call: TRBJ1-6; cdr3_aa: CASRQDLIRANSPLHF; cdr3_nt: TGCGCCAGCCGCCAAGATCTGATCAGGGCGAATTCACCCCTCCACTTT
d_call: NA; clone_size: few; v_call: TRBV12-3/TRBV12-4; j_call: TRBJ2-7; cdr3_aa: CASSLGTGRAWGLYEQYF; cdr3_nt: TGTGCCAGCAGTTTAGGTACAGGGAGGGCCTGGGGGTTATACGAGCAGTACTTC
d_call: TRBD1; clone_size: NA; v_call: TRBV3-1; j_call: TRBJ2-6; cdr3_aa: CASSQNLWQGAGSGANVLTF; cdr3_nt: TGTGCCAGCAGCCAAAACCTCTGGCAGGGGGCTGGCTCTGGGGCCAACGTCCTGACTTTC
d_call: TRBD2; clone_size: few; v_call: TRBV12-3/TRBV12-4; j_call: TRBJ2-3; cdr3_aa: CASSSPLAGGSTDTQYF; cdr3_nt: TGTGCCAGCAGTTCCCCCCTAGCGGGGGGAAGCACAGATACGCAGTATTTT
d_call: NA; clone_size: NA; v_call: TRBV28; j_call: TRBJ2-1; cdr3_aa: CASSNRDLYNEQFF; cdr3_nt: TGTGCCAGCAGTAACAGGGACCTCTACAATGAGCAGTTCTTC
d_call: NA; clone_size: many; v_call: TRBV6-2/TRBV6-3; j_call: TRBJ2-7; cdr3_aa: CASTQGTYEQYF; cdr3_nt: TGTGCCAGCACTCAGGGCACCTACGAGCAGTACTTC
d_call: NA; clone_size: NA; v_call: TRBV12-3/TRBV12-4; j_call: TRBJ2-2; cdr3_aa: CAGSFGGGSNTGELFF; cdr3_nt: TGTGCCGGCAGTTTTGGGGGAGGATCGAACACCGGGGAGCTGTTTTTT
d_call: NA; clone_size: NA; v_call: TRBV7-6; j_call: TRBJ1-5; cdr3_aa: CASSLTAYSNQPQHF; cdr3_nt: TGTGCCAGCAGCTTAACAGCTTATAGCAATCAGCCCCAGCATTTT
d_call: NA; clone_size: many; v_call: TRBV7-6; j_call: TRBJ2-7; cdr3_aa: CASSDDSYEQYF; cdr3_nt: TGTGCCAGCAGCGATGACAGCTACGAGCAGTACTTC
d_call: NA; clone_size: NA; v_call: TRBV29-1; j_call: TRBJ2-2; cdr3_aa: CSVGTANTGERFF; cdr3_nt: TGCAGCGTAGGGACGGCGAACACCGGGGAGCGGTTTTTT
d_call: TRBD2; clone_size: few; v_call: TRBV11-2; j_call: TRBJ2-3; cdr3_aa: CASSTRTSGSITDTQYF; cdr3_nt: TGTGCCAGCAGCACGAGGACTAGCGGGAGTATCACAGATACGCAGTATTTT
d_call: NA; clone_size: NA; v_call: TRBV6-1; j_call: TRBJ2-7; cdr3_aa: CASSESPDRSYEQYF; cdr3_nt: TGTGCCAGCAGTGAATCACCGGACAGATCCTACGAGCAGTACTTC
d_call: NA; clone_size: many; v_call: TRBV27; j_call: TRBJ1-2; cdr3_aa: CASSLAGGEVGYTF; cdr3_nt: TGTGCCAGCAGTTTAGCGGGGGGCGAAGTTGGCTACACCTTC
d_call: TRBD2; clone_size: many; v_call: TRBV29-1; j_call: TRBJ2-5; cdr3_aa: CSASGAEGAQYF; cdr3_nt: TGCAGCGCTAGCGGGGCCGAGGGGGCCCAGTACTTC
d_call: NA; clone_size: few; v_call: TRBV7-9; j_call: TRBJ1-5; cdr3_aa: CASSPGVNEPEHF; cdr3_nt: TGTGCCAGCAGCCCAGGAGTTAATGAGCCCGAGCATTTT
d_call: NA; clone_size: NA; v_call: TRBV28; j_call: TRBJ1-4; cdr3_aa: CASSHRQVNEKPFF; cdr3_nt: TGTGCCAGCAGTCACAGACAGGTTAATGAAAAACCGTTTTTT
d_call: NA; clone_size: many; v_call: TRBV12-3/TRBV12-4; j_call: TRBJ2-3; cdr3_aa: CASSIDPRDTQYF; cdr3_nt: TGTGCCAGCAGTATTGATCCCCGGGATACGCAGTATTTT
d_call: NA; clone_size: NA; v_call: TRBV19; j_call: TRBJ2-1; cdr3_aa: CASTSVRGSYNEQFF; cdr3_nt: TGTGCCAGTACGTCGGTCAGGGGCTCCTACAATGAGCAGTTCTTC
d_call: NA; clone_size: many; v_call: TRBV29-1; j_call: TRBJ2-5; cdr3_aa: CSVPPQGKETQYF; cdr3_nt: TGCAGCGTCCCTCCCCAGGGTAAAGAGACCCAGTACTTC
d_call: TRBD1; clone_size: many; v_call: TRBV20-1; j_call: TRBJ1-2; cdr3_aa: CSAESPGQISNYGYTF; cdr3_nt: TGCAGTGCTGAATCCCCGGGACAGATTTCTAACTATGGCTACACCTTC
d_call: TRBD1; clone_size: NA; v_call: TRBV20-1; j_call: TRBJ2-7; cdr3_aa: CSAGDRGTYEQYF; cdr3_nt: TGCAGTGCCGGGGACAGGGGAACCTACGAGCAGTACTTC
d_call: NA; clone_size: few; v_call: TRBV5-5; j_call: TRBJ2-7; cdr3_aa: CASSVTGAYEQYF; cdr3_nt: TGTGCCAGCAGCGTCACCGGGGCCTACGAGCAGTACTTC
d_call: TRBD2; clone_size: few; v_call: TRBV27; j_call: TRBJ2-1; cdr3_aa: CASRLPSGGTYNEQFF; cdr3_nt: TGTGCCAGCAGACTCCCTAGCGGGGGGACCTACAATGAGCAGTTCTTC
d_call: TRBD2; clone_size: few; v_call: TRBV6-1; j_call: TRBJ2-7; cdr3_aa: CASRLAGAIEQYF; cdr3_nt: TGTGCCAGCAGGTTAGCGGGAGCGATCGAGCAGTACTTC